The 27 T cell receptor beta chains given below trace back to one sample, sequenced in a study of blood T cells in healthy people across ages. A J-beta primer mix and a sample-barcoded 5' primer were used in a second PCR of about 7 to 12 cycles. TCRdb reprocessed the 5' RACE reads with MiXCR, giving one entry per CDR3 protein. This repertoire shows hundreds of thousands of distinct CDR3 sequences, around 50% found once; its top ten account for approximately 24%. Source material: blood. The receptors derive from a middle-aged man in good health.

This chain links TRBV7-9 with TRBJ2-1; D remains ambiguous. The CDR3 extends over 17 amino acids. Germline V gene lookup returns CDR1 SEHNR and CDR2 FQNEAQ (reference sequence). Trimming took 0 bases from V and 2 from J, leaving 14 bases between them. The CDR3: CASSLALGRMAYNEQFF. The CDR3 region has the DNA TGTGCCAGCAGCTTAGCGCTCGGACGGATGGCCTACAATGAGCAGTTCTTC.

This clonotype was counted only a few times. This chain joins TRBV28 and TRBJ2-3; possible D gene TRBD2, 6 bases. The CDR3 totals 15 residues. The V and J ends lost 5 bases and 2 bases respectively, with 14 bases between them. CDR1 MDHEN and CDR2 SYDVKM come from the germline V gene. CDR3 DNA: TGTGCCAGCAGTCCGGCGGGACGGTACACAGATACGCAGTATTTT. It codes for CASSPAGRYTDTQYF.

The chain links TRBV20-1 to TRBJ2-5; TRBD2 might be the D (5 bases). CDR3 length: 12 residues. With 0 bases removed from V and 11 bases from J, the gap between germline ends came to 13 bases. The germline V gene encodes CDR1 DFQATT and CDR2 SNEGSKA (reference sequence). In DNA form, the CDR3 reads TGCAGTGCTAGAGAGGATGCGTGGGAGCAGTACTTC. As protein: CSAREDAWEQYF.

The chain recombines TRBV9 with TRBJ2-3, with 7 bases fitting TRBD2. Germline CDR1 is SGDLS and CDR2 is YYNGEE. V gave up 1 base and J gave up 3 bases; unmatched junction bases: 5. This CDR3 region has 15 residues. This chain's CDR3 is CASSVQAGRTDTQYF. CDR3 nucleotide sequence: TGTGCCAGCAGCGTACAAGCGGGAAGGACAGATACGCAGTATTTT. The full variable domain, its missing parts supplied by reference TRBV9 and TRBJ2-3, is DSGVTQTPKHLITATGQRVTLRCSPRSGDLSVYWYQQSLDQGLQFLIQYYNGEERAKGNILERFSAQQFPDLHSELNLSSLELGDSALYFCASSVQAGRTDTQYFGPGTRLTVL.

The chain recombines TRBV20-1 with TRBJ2-1; 8 bases map to TRBD2. The CDR3 has 17 residues. Losses at the gene ends were 4 bases for V and 4 bases for J; bases not matched to a gene: 15. Germline CDR1 is DFQATT and CDR2 is SNEGSKA (reference sequence). CDR3 bases: TGCAGTGCTAAGTTTCCTGTCGCGTCTAGCGGGTACAATGAGCAGTTCTTC. It specifies CSAKFPVASSGYNEQFF.

The rearrangement uses TRBV24-1 and TRBJ2-3; D remains unclear. V lost 5 bases to trimming and J lost 6 bases, with 11 bases between them. The CDR3 has 13 amino acids. Germline V CDR1 and CDR2: KGHDR, SFDVKD. The CDR3 nucleotides are TGTGCCACCAGTGGGCCGGACGGGGATACGCAGTATTTT. It codes for CATSGPDGDTQYF.

The chain links TRBV27 to TRBJ2-1; the D is unclear. The CDR3 is 13 amino acids. V lost 1 base, J lost 7 bases, and 8 bases lay in between. Germline V gene lookup returns CDR1 MNHEY and CDR2 SMNVEV (reference sequence). The CDR3 sequence: CASSLYPRNEQFF. In DNA, the CDR3 is TGTGCCAGCAGTTTATACCCCCGGAATGAGCAGTTCTTC.

The CDR3 region has the DNA TGTGCCAGCAACGACAGGGTCTATGGCTACACCTTC. It codes for CASNDRVYGYTF. The J gene is TRBJ1-2, the V gene TRBV9, with 7 bases identical to TRBD1. The CDR3 extends over 12 amino acids. The germline gives CDR1 SGDLS, CDR2 YYNGEE. J lost 4 bases, V lost 6 bases, and 3 bases had no gene match.

This clonotype has only one observation. This chain links TRBV28 with TRBJ2-3, with 12 nucleotides matching TRBD2. Trimming at V came to 7 bases and at J to 4 bases, leaving 6 bases not matched to a gene. CDR3 length: 15 residues. The germline V gene encodes CDR1 MDHEN and CDR2 SYDVKM. CDR3: CASMPSGRAPDTQYF. The CDR3 DNA reads TGTGCCAGCATGCCTAGCGGGAGGGCCCCAGATACGCAGTATTTT.

With respect to this clonotype: Since a much larger clone is just one base distant, this may be a read error. CDR3 amino acids: CASGSRGRETQYF. The DNA for the CDR3 is TGTGCCAGCGGTTCCAGGGGGCGGGAGACCCAGTACTTC. The chain links TRBV28 to TRBJ2-5; 8 nucleotides agree with TRBD1. The CDR3 totals 13 residues. The V gene's germline CDR1 is MDHEN and CDR2 SYDVKM. Trimming cost V 8 bases and J 5 bases; bases outside gene matches: 7.

This rearrangement joins TRBV29-1 to TRBJ2-7; TRBD1 might be the D (5 bases). Germline V gives CDR1 SQVTM, CDR2 ANQGSEA. The V end lost 3 bases, the J end lost 2 bases, and 8 bases lay between the germline ends. The CDR3 runs 12 residues. CDR3 coding DNA: TGCAGCGTTGATAAGGGGACCTACGAGCAGTACTTC. This encodes CSVDKGTYEQYF.

In its sample, this clonotype was seen a few times. The J gene is TRBJ2-1, the V gene TRBV29-1, with 10 bases that match TRBD2. The CDR3 runs 13 residues. The V segment lost 3 bases and the J segment 11 bases; nucleotides outside the gene matches: 7. CDR1 is SQVTM and CDR2 is ANQGSEA in the germline V gene. The CDR3 here is CSVDGTSVSKQFF. The DNA for the CDR3 is TGCAGCGTTGACGGGACTAGCGTCTCTAAGCAGTTCTTC.

This clonotype was counted a single time. The chain recombines TRBV10-3 with TRBJ1-6; 8 bases line up with TRBD1. The V gene's germline CDR1 is ENHRY and CDR2 SYGVKD. The trim removed 0 bases at V and 10 bases at J, leaving 5 bases unmatched. The CDR3 is made up of 15 amino acids. CDR3 protein: CAISESETGASPLHF. CDR3 bases: TGTGCCATCAGTGAGTCGGAGACAGGGGCATCACCCCTCCACTTT.

This chain uses TRBV28 with TRBJ2-7; 9 positions agree with TRBD2. Germline CDR1 and CDR2: MDHEN and SYDVKM. This CDR3 contains 18 residues. J was trimmed by 6 bases and V by 8 bases; bases with no gene match: 23. CDR3 DNA sequence: TGTGCCAGCTTGACTCCGGGACAGCAACTAGCGGGTGCCCCCGAGCAGTACTTC. Amino acids: CASLTPGQQLAGAPEQYF.

The CDR3 loop reads CASSLRGEGSYNEQFF. CDR3 DNA sequence: TGTGCCAGCAGCTTAAGGGGGGAGGGCTCCTACAATGAGCAGTTCTTC. The V gene is TRBV11-1, the J gene TRBJ2-1; TRBD2 might be the D (7 bases). Trimming shortened V by 2 bases and J by 0 bases, and 11 bases separated the two germline ends. Germline CDR1 is SGHAT and CDR2 is FQDESV (reference sequence). The CDR3 loop spans 16 amino acids. Supplemented by reference TRBV11-1 and TRBJ2-1, the full variable domain reads EAEVAQSPRYKITEKSQAVAFWCDPISGHATLYWYRQILGQGPELLVQFQDESVVDDSQLPKDRFSAERLKGVDSTLKIQPAELGDSAMYLCASSLRGEGSYNEQFFGPGTRLTVL.

The CDR3 DNA reads TGCAGTGCTAAGACTGGGTCGGGGTATGGTGAGCAGTTCTTC. It encodes CSAKTGSGYGEQFF. The chain couples TRBV20-1 to TRBJ2-1, with a weak D call TRBD2 (5 bases). The CDR3 runs 14 residues. Germline V gene data show CDR1 as DFQATT and CDR2 as SNEGSKA (reference sequence). Between the trimmed V and J ends, which lost 4 bases and 9 bases, there was a span of 19 bases.

This rearrangement joins TRBV6-5 to TRBJ2-7; 8 bases are a match to TRBD2. Germline V gene sequence: CDR1 MNHEY, CDR2 SVGAGI. This CDR3 has 15 amino acids. Unmatched junction bases numbered 9, after V lost 6 bases and J lost 2 bases. This chain's CDR3 is CASSSAGDAPYEQYF. CDR3 DNA sequence: TGTGCCAGCAGCTCAGCGGGAGATGCCCCCTACGAGCAGTACTTC.

The chain is built from TRBV7-9 and TRBJ2-1; 7 positions agree with TRBD2. The CDR3 sequence is 14 residues long. Germline V gene data show CDR1 as SEHNR and CDR2 as FQNEAQ (reference sequence). Trimming removed 5 bases from V and 6 bases from J; junction bases left unmatched: 7. DNA of the CDR3: TGTGCCAGCAGCCCTACTAGCGAGGGCAATGAGCAGTTCTTC. As protein: CASSPTSEGNEQFF.

Here the CDR3 DNA reads TGTGCCAGCAGCTTCTCTGTCCTACTAGCGTTGAATGAGCAGTTCTTC. Its translation: CASSFSVLLALNEQFF. This sequence joins TRBV13 and TRBJ2-1; the match to TRBD2 covers 7 bases. Germline V CDR1 and CDR2: PRHDT, FYEKMQ (reference sequence). Unmatched junction bases numbered 12, after V lost 3 bases and J lost 7 bases. This CDR3 region has 16 residues. The whole variable domain, remainder taken from reference TRBV13 and TRBJ2-1, is AAGVIQSPRHLIKEKRETATLKCYPIPRHDTVYWYQQGPGQDPQFLISFYEKMQSDKGSIPDRFSAQQFSDYHSELNMSSLELGDSALYFCASSFSVLLALNEQFFGPGTRLTVL.

This clonotype was observed a handful of times. CDR3 loop: CATSRHGTANPYNEQFF. CDR3 in DNA: TGTGCCACCAGCAGACACGGGACCGCAAACCCCTACAATGAGCAGTTCTTC. The chain carries TRBV15 and TRBJ2-1, with D perhaps matching TRBD1 or TRBD2 (5 bases each). The germline CDR1 and CDR2 sequences are LNHNV and YYDKDF (reference sequence). Trimming cost V 2 bases and J 2 bases, with 16 bases left between them. The CDR3 extends over 17 amino acids.

This chain joins TRBV5-1 and TRBJ1-6; TRBD1 is a possible D gene (5 bases). The CDR3 is 16 amino acids. Germline lookup yields CDR1 SGHRS and CDR2 YFSETQ. Trimming removed 4 bases from V and 7 bases from J, with 18 bases in between. The CDR3 nucleotides read TGCGCCAGCAGCCTGACAGTGAATCTCCTGAATTCACCCCTCCACTTT. Translating it yields CASSLTVNLLNSPLHF. Combining the CDR3 with reference TRBV5-1 and TRBJ1-6 gives the whole variable domain KAGVTQTPRYLIKTRGQQVTLSCSPISGHRSVSWYQQTPGQGLQFLFEYFSETQRNKGNFPGRFSGRQFSNSRSEMNVSTLELGDSALYLCASSLTVNLLNSPLHFGNGTRLTVT.

This sequence joins TRBV9 and TRBJ2-1, with unresolved D. There are 12 residues in the CDR3. Germline-derived CDR1 and CDR2 are SGDLS and YYNGEE. Trimming removed 3 bases at V and 8 bases at J, with 9 bases between. The CDR3 coding sequence is TGTGCCAGCAGCGCGACCTTACATGAGCAGTTCTTC. This encodes CASSATLHEQFF.

This chain links TRBV7-8 with TRBJ2-3, with D uncertain. This CDR3 region has 14 residues. The germline CDR1 and CDR2 sequences are SGHVS and FQNEAQ. V was shortened by 5 bases and J by 1 base, with 10 bases between the two germline ends. The CDR3 loop is CASSPQVRTDTQYF. The CDR3 DNA reads as TGTGCCAGCAGCCCCCAGGTTCGCACAGATACGCAGTATTTT.

This clonotype was recorded a few times. The gene calls are TRBV12-3 or TRBV12-4 and TRBJ2-5; 13 positions match TRBD2. The V and J ends lost 6 bases and 1 base, in that order; junction bases with no gene match: 5. The CDR3 runs to 16 residues. In DNA form, the CDR3 reads TGTGCCAGCAGCCGCGGACTAGCGGGGGTCCAAGAGACCCAGTACTTC. It is translated as CASSRGLAGVQETQYF.

The rearrangement links TRBV20-1 to TRBJ2-3; D is perhaps TRBD1 (5 bases). Looked up from germline, CDR1 is DFQATT and CDR2 is SNEGSKA (reference sequence). This CDR3 has 14 amino acids. Trimming left V 5 bases short and J 1 base short, with 13 bases between. CDR3 loop: CSAGRAGRTDTQYF. CDR3 sequence (DNA): TGCAGTGCTGGTAGGGCAGGGCGCACAGATACGCAGTATTTT.

The V call is TRBV4-3, the J call TRBJ2-7; 7 nucleotides agree with TRBD2. CDR3 length: 14 residues. The V and J ends lost 4 bases and 5 bases, in that order; junction bases with no gene match: 8. Germline V lookup: CDR1 LGHNA, CDR2 YSLEER. The CDR3 DNA sequence: TGCGCCAGCAGCCCCCGGGGGGAAGGGGACGAGCAGTACTTC. This sequence encodes CASSPRGEGDEQYF.

The chain couples TRBV25-1 to TRBJ1-4; D is uncertain. CDR1 MGHDK and CDR2 SYGVNS come from the germline V gene. The CDR3 covers 16 residues. V gave up 3 bases and J gave up 4 bases, with 15 bases separating them. In nucleotides, the CDR3 is TGTGCCAGCAGTGATGAATCAGGCATTCATAATGAAAAACTGTTTTTT. Amino acids: CASSDESGIHNEKLFF.